One sample yielded the 24 T cell receptor beta chains listed below, sequenced in a study of blood T cell repertoires in COVID-19. Measured with immunoSEQ multiplex PCR; TCRdb has only the in-frame clones, and not every one. This sample has some 300,000 clones, with roughly nine tenths found just once. The specimen sequenced was PBMCs or T cells enriched from blood (not recorded which). Receptor source: a woman aged 30 to 39 who had been exposed to COVID-19.

The gene calls are TRBV29-1 and TRBJ2-7; 10 bases agree with TRBD2. V lost 1 base to trimming and J lost 8 bases; unmatched junction nucleotides: 5. This CDR3 is built from 13 residues. Germline V gene data show CDR1 as SQVTM and CDR2 as ANQGSEA. The CDR3: CSVEASGGAKQYF. The CDR3 DNA is TGCAGCGTTGAAGCCAGCGGGGGGGCGAAGCAGTACTTC.

The chain combines TRBV3-1 (or the pseudogene TRBV3-2) with TRBJ1-2, with D possibly being TRBD1 (6 bases). Germline V gene lookup returns CDR1 LGHDT and CDR2 YNNKEL (reference sequence). The CDR3 length is 15 residues. Trimming took off 3 bases at V and 4 bases at J, with 15 bases between the two ends. The CDR3 DNA follows: TGTGCCAGCAGCCAGGACAGACAACTTGCCTATGGCTACACCTTC. This translates into CASSQDRQLAYGYTF.

J is TRBJ2-1 and V is TRBV7-6, with 9 bases lining up with TRBD2. V dropped 6 bases and J dropped 6; count of bases not matched to a gene: 12. The CDR3 consists of 16 residues. Germline lookup yields CDR1 SGHVS and CDR2 FNYEAQ. CDR3 bases: TGTGCCAGCAGTAAGCGGGGGGCCCAGATTCCCAATGAGCAGTTCTTC. It encodes CASSKRGAQIPNEQFF.

This chain joins TRBV7-2 and TRBJ1-3; D may be TRBD1 (5 bases). CDR1 is SGHTA and CDR2 is FQGNSA in the germline V gene. With 5 bases removed from V and 0 bases from J, the gap between germline ends came to 11 bases. The CDR3 contains 15 residues. The CDR3 protein is CASSPDSISGNTIYF. The CDR3 nucleotides read TGTGCCAGCAGCCCCGACAGCATCTCTGGAAACACCATATATTTT.

The chain uses TRBV6-5 and TRBJ2-7; TRBD1 agrees at 10 bases. Looked up from germline, CDR1 is MNHEY and CDR2 is SVGAGI. V trimming: 6 bases; J trimming: 4 bases; junction bases outside the gene matches: 0. CDR3 size: 12 residues. CDR3 nucleotides: TGTGCCAGCAGGGACAGGGGGTACGAGCAGTACTTC. This translates into CASRDRGYEQYF.

This clone has just one count. The chain joins TRBV2 to TRBJ1-2; a weak D match, TRBD1 (5 bases). The V gene lost 4 bases and the J gene lost 4 bases, with 25 bases spanning the gap. Germline CDR1 reads SNHLY; CDR2 reads FYNNEI. This CDR3 is built from 18 residues. CDR3 coding DNA: TGTGCCAGCAGTGGATCAGGGTTACCCATCGCCGCCACCTATGGCTACACCTTC. It translates to CASSGSGLPIAATYGYTF. Full variable domain (outside the CDR3, taken from reference TRBV2 and TRBJ1-2): EPEVTQTPSHQVTQMGQEVILRCVPISNHLYFYWYRQILGQKVEFLVSFYNNEISEKSEIFDDQFSVERPDGSNFTLKIRSTKLEDSAMYFCASSGSGLPIAATYGYTFGSGTRLTVV.

This sequence joins TRBV2 and TRBJ1-2; 10 nucleotides line up with TRBD1. Trimming at V came to 5 bases and at J to 2 bases, leaving 5 bases not matched to a gene. CDR1 is SNHLY and CDR2 is FYNNEI in the germline V gene. This CDR3 has 15 residues. The CDR3 region is CASSQGQGLNYGYTF. Written as DNA, the CDR3 is TGTGCCAGCAGTCAGGGACAGGGGTTAAACTATGGCTACACCTTC. The whole variable domain, filled in from reference TRBV2 and TRBJ1-2, reads EPEVTQTPSHQVTQMGQEVILRCVPISNHLYFYWYRQILGQKVEFLVSFYNNEISEKSEIFDDQFSVERPDGSNFTLKIRSTKLEDSAMYFCASSQGQGLNYGYTFGSGTRLTVV.

CDR3 residues: CASSIDGGAYNEQFF. The CDR3 DNA reads TGTGCCAGTAGTATAGATGGGGGGGCCTACAATGAGCAGTTCTTC. The genes are TRBV19 and TRBJ2-1; 7 nucleotides agree with TRBD2. Trimming removed 0 bases from V and 2 bases from J; junction bases left unmatched: 1. CDR1 is LNHDA and CDR2 is SQIVND in the germline V gene (reference sequence). The CDR3 is 15 amino acids.

This rearrangement joins TRBV3-1 (or the pseudogene TRBV3-2) to TRBJ1-2; TRBD1 is a possible D gene (6 bases). V was trimmed by 4 bases and J by 5 bases, leaving 17 bases between them. Germline CDR1 reads LGHDT; CDR2 reads YNNKEL (reference sequence). This CDR3 is 15 amino acids long. The CDR3 DNA reads as TGTGCCAGCAGCCCAGCCGCACAGGGTTGGTATGGCTACACCTTC. Residues: CASSPAAQGWYGYTF.

This chain connects TRBV3-1 (or the pseudogene TRBV3-2) to TRBJ2-7, with 9 bases fitting TRBD1. Germline V gene data show CDR1 as LGHDT and CDR2 as YNNKEL (reference sequence). V dropped 4 bases and J dropped 5; count of bases not matched to a gene: 6. CDR3 length equals 14 residues. Here the CDR3 DNA reads TGTGCCAGCAGCCCCCGGGACAGGGACCACGAGCAGTACTTC. Protein: CASSPRDRDHEQYF.

The chain combines TRBV29-1 with TRBJ2-2; D is unresolved. CDR3 length: 11 amino acids. CDR1 and CDR2 (germline): SQVTM, ANQGSEA. V was clipped by 7 bases and J by 1 base, with 4 bases between them. CDR3 sequence reads: CSGRNTGELFF. The CDR3 DNA reads as TGCAGCGGCAGGAACACCGGGGAGCTGTTTTTT.

This clone came up a few times. This chain joins TRBV2 and TRBJ1-6, with TRBD1 as a possible D gene (6 bases). This CDR3 is 14 amino acids long. CDR1 is SNHLY and CDR2 is FYNNEI in the germline V gene. The V gene lost 0 bases and the J gene lost 8 bases, with 8 bases spanning the gap. The CDR3: CASSEARGHSPLHF. The CDR3 nucleotides read TGTGCCAGCAGTGAAGCCAGGGGCCATTCACCCCTCCACTTT.

The chain uses TRBV27 and TRBJ1-2, with 11 bases identical to TRBD1. The junction had 8 bases not matched to a gene; V was cut back by 5 bases and J by 3 bases. Germline CDR1 is MNHEY and CDR2 is SMNVEV (reference sequence). The CDR3 contains 16 residues. The CDR3 reads CASSPWTGGFDYGYTF. In nucleotides, the CDR3 is TGTGCCAGCAGTCCCTGGACAGGGGGCTTCGACTATGGCTACACCTTC.

This clone appeared once. Sequence at one end of the junction differs from germline and may be a read error. V usage is TRBV15 and J usage is TRBJ1-6; a weak D match, TRBD1 (6 bases). CDR3 length: 15 residues. The V gene's germline CDR1 is LNHNV and CDR2 YYDKDF (reference sequence). In nucleotides, the CDR3 is TGTGCCACCCGCAGGGGTCAGGGATATAATTCACCCCTCCACTTT. It yields the protein CATRRGQGYNSPLHF.

This clone was found once. CDR3 in amino acids: CASNRDRGREETQYF. For the CDR3, the DNA is TGTGCCAGCAACCGGGACAGGGGGCGAGAAGAGACCCAGTACTTC. J is TRBJ2-5 and V is TRBV3-1 (or the pseudogene TRBV3-2); TRBD1 aligns across 12 bases. The CDR3 runs 15 residues. Losses at the gene ends were 7 bases for V and 3 bases for J; bases not matched to a gene: 6. Germline values: CDR1 LGHDT, CDR2 YNNKEL (reference sequence).

This chain links TRBV6-5 with TRBJ2-1; 9 bases agree with TRBD2. With 2 bases clipped from V and 2 bases from J, the junction kept 4 bases outside the gene matches. This CDR3 region has 16 residues. Germline CDR1 reads MNHEY; CDR2 reads SVGAGI. The CDR3, as DNA: TGTGCCAGCAGTTACAGCCTAGCGGGGCCCTACAATGAGCAGTTCTTC. It codes for CASSYSLAGPYNEQFF.

This clone was detected a few times. The J gene is TRBJ2-3, the V gene TRBV20-1; D gene unclear. This CDR3 is 14 amino acids long. Trimming cost V 3 bases and J 4 bases, with 14 bases left between them. Looked up from germline, CDR1 is DFQATT and CDR2 is SNEGSKA (reference sequence). The CDR3 DNA reads as TGCAGTGCTAGTAGGCCAGCTCGGGCAGATACGCAGTATTTT. Residues: CSASRPARADTQYF.

CDR3 nucleotide sequence: TGTGCCAGTAGTATAGCGCCAGGGGTTAACACCGGGGAGCTGTTTTTT. Protein product: CASSIAPGVNTGELFF. The chain links TRBV19 to TRBJ2-2, with D perhaps TRBD1 (6 bases). Germline V lookup: CDR1 LNHDA, CDR2 SQIVND (reference sequence). The CDR3 totals 16 residues. V shed 1 base and J shed 2 bases, with 11 bases lying between them.

The chain links TRBV5-1 to TRBJ1-1, with D perhaps TRBD1 (6 bases). Germline V gene sequence: CDR1 SGHRS, CDR2 YFSETQ. The CDR3 extends over 15 amino acids. Trimming took 1 base from V and 7 from J, leaving 17 bases between them. The CDR3 is CASSLSAAQGGEAFF. The CDR3 nucleotides read TGCGCCAGCAGCTTGTCCGCCGCCCAAGGGGGTGAAGCTTTCTTT.

The chain is built from TRBV7-2 and TRBJ1-1; perhaps TRBD1 as D (5 bases). CDR1 and CDR2 (germline): SGHTA, FQGNSA. This CDR3 has 14 amino acids. V was shortened by 1 base and J by 5 bases, with 11 bases between the two germline ends. CDR3 nucleotides: TGTGCCAGCAGCTTAGAGGGTCGGGGGACTGAAGCTTTCTTT. Translation: CASSLEGRGTEAFF.

The V gene is TRBV7-2, the J gene TRBJ1-4, with a possible D match to TRBD1 (5 bases). V lost 0 bases and J lost 14, with 22 bases in between. The CDR3 sequence is 16 residues long. CDR1 is SGHTA, CDR2 FQGNSA, per germline. CDR3: CASSLAVRQFNEGLFF. In DNA form, the CDR3 reads TGTGCCAGCAGCTTAGCGGTGCGACAGTTTAATGAAGGGCTGTTTTTT.

The chain links TRBV5-8 to TRBJ2-7, with 8 bases lining up with TRBD1. CDR1 and CDR2 from the germline V gene are SGHTS and YDEGEE. This CDR3 is built from 15 residues. Trimming cost V 2 bases and J 2 bases; bases outside gene matches: 6. CDR3 sequence reads: CASSFRNRGTYEQYF. CDR3 coding DNA: TGTGCCAGCAGCTTTCGTAACAGGGGGACCTACGAGCAGTACTTC.

This chain links TRBV5-1 with TRBJ1-2; 7 bases fit TRBD1. With V trimmed by 4 bases and J by 3 bases, 6 bases remained unmatched. The CDR3 is made up of 14 amino acids. Germline V gives CDR1 SGHRS, CDR2 YFSETQ. CDR3 protein: CASSPTGSDYGYTF. As DNA, the CDR3 is TGCGCCAGCAGCCCGACAGGGTCCGACTATGGCTACACCTTC.

Turning to this clone: Other nucleotide sequences in the sample specify the same CDR3. The chain has TRBV24-1 and TRBJ1-2; no clear D gene. V gave up 0 bases and J gave up 7 bases, with 5 bases separating them. This CDR3 spans 12 amino acids. Germline assignment: CDR1 KGHDR and CDR2 SFDVKD. The CDR3 is CATSDLRGGYTF. The CDR3 DNA reads as TGTGCCACCAGTGATTTGCGGGGTGGCTACACCTTC.